The entry that follows covers one T cell receptor beta chain sequence. The repertoire was sequenced with immunoSEQ multiplex PCR; TCRdb's copy has only in-frame clones and lacks some. The table records 45,000 to 60,000 clones, approximately 92% of them present only once. Germline CDR1 MGHRA, CDR2 YSYEKL. V was trimmed by 1 base and J by 6 bases, leaving 17 bases between them. The CDR3 has 16 amino acids. The sample originates from a study of T cell changes during pregnancy in multiple sclerosis. Sequencing was performed on CD4+ T cells from peripheral blood mononuclear cells, taken before pregnancy. This TCR was sampled from a female donor with multiple sclerosis, enrolled in a pregnancy study. This chain uses TRBV4-1 with TRBJ2-3, with a possible D match to TRBD1 (6 bases). This CDR3 is CASSQGQGPRVDTQYF. The DNA for the CDR3 is TGCGCCAGCAGCCAAGGCCAGGGGCCCCGTGTGGATACGCAGTATTTT.